The next 5 T cell receptor beta chains were all read from a single sample in a study of T cell responses to AZD1222 COVID-19 vaccine (dated by TCRdb to the early 2020s). Receptor amplification or capture employed the immunoSEQ multiplex PCR assay. The immuneACCESS repertoire file appears here via TCRdb, limited to in-frame rearrangements. These files lack a portion of the clones; in checked studies, under half of the deficit traces to unresolved V genes, and the cause of the others is not known. This sample gives about 150,000 clones in total; 75% to 95% of them show up just once. Of the sample, 1.5% to 2% is held by the ten largest clones. This specimen's time point label, per the study, means: baseline before first vaccination. Sequencing was performed on peripheral blood, taken on day 0 of AZD1222 vaccination. The receptor set was obtained from an adult in good health.

The chain recombines TRBV7-2 with TRBJ1-2, with D possibly being TRBD1 (6 bases). Germline V lookup: CDR1 SGHTA, CDR2 FQGNSA. V lost 6 bases, J lost 7 bases, and 21 bases lay in between. This CDR3 region has 15 residues. CDR3 DNA: TGTGCCAGCAGGTTTCAGGGCCCAGGGGAGCGTGGCTACACCTTC. Translated, it gives CASRFQGPGERGYTF. Using reference TRBV7-2 and TRBJ1-2 for the parts outside the CDR3, the full variable domain is GAGVSQSPSNKVTEKGKDVELRCDPISGHTALYWYRQSLGQGLEFLIYFQGNSAPDKSGLPSDRFSAERTGGSVSTLTIQRTQQEDSAVYLCASRFQGPGERGYTFGSGTRLTVV.

J is TRBJ2-5 and V is TRBV27; 8 nucleotides line up with TRBD2. CDR3 length: 15 residues. Germline V gene sequence: CDR1 MNHEY, CDR2 SMNVEV (reference sequence). V shed 6 bases and J 2 bases; nucleotides not matched to a gene: 8. CDR3 amino acids: CASRQAGAGQETQYF. The CDR3 DNA reads TGTGCCAGCAGACAAGCGGGAGCGGGGCAAGAGACCCAGTACTTC.

The rearrangement uses TRBV7-3 and TRBJ2-2, with 9 positions matching TRBD1. This CDR3 has 15 residues. The V gene end was trimmed by 5 bases and the J gene end by 4 bases; junction bases not matched to a gene: 5. Germline V CDR1 and CDR2: SGHTA, FQGTGA. CDR3 nucleotide sequence: TGTGCCAGCAGCCGGACAGGGGACTCCACCGGGGAGCTGTTTTTT. Residues: CASSRTGDSTGELFF.

The chain joins TRBV3-1 (or the pseudogene TRBV3-2) to TRBJ2-5; D gene uncertain. This CDR3 contains 15 residues. From germline, CDR1 is LGHDT and CDR2 YNNKEL (reference sequence). Trimming left V 4 bases short and J 5 bases short, with 17 bases between. The chain's CDR3 is CASSPGRIVSETQYF. The CDR3 DNA reads TGTGCCAGCAGCCCAGGCCGGATAGTGAGCGAGACCCAGTACTTC.

This clone was observed a single time. CDR3 nucleotide sequence: TGTGCCACCAGCGTTACATCGAACACCGGGGAGCTGTTTTTT. The encoded protein is CATSVTSNTGELFF. The chain is built from TRBV15 and TRBJ2-2; no definite D call. V shed 5 bases and J shed 0 bases, with 7 bases lying between them. The germline CDR1 and CDR2 sequences are LNHNV and YYDKDF (reference sequence). The CDR3 extends over 14 amino acids. Using reference TRBV15 and TRBJ2-2 for the parts outside the CDR3, the full variable domain is DAMVIQNPRYQVTQFGKPVTLSCSQTLNHNVMYWYQQKSSQAPKLLFHYYDKDFNNEADTPDNFQSRRPNTSFCFLDIRSPGLGDTAMYLCATSVTSNTGELFFGEGSRLTVL.